These 20 T cell receptor beta chains were all obtained from the same sample, sequenced in a study of cytotoxic CD8 clonotypes in ibrutinib-treated CLL. Repertoires were generated with immunoSEQ multiplex PCR, while TCRdb's copy carries only in-frame clones and drops some. In the table there are about 200,000 clones, around 72% of which are singletons. The material was PBMCs, obtained after 24 months of ibrutinib treatment. These receptors originate from a human donor with chronic lymphocytic leukemia.

The chain joins TRBV25-1 to TRBJ1-4; tentative D call: TRBD1 (6 bases). The germline CDR1 and CDR2 sequences are MGHDK and SYGVNS. The CDR3 length is 15 residues. V lost 7 bases and J 7 bases, leaving 19 bases between the germline ends. CDR3 residues: CASTQWRGGVEKLFF. The CDR3 region has the DNA TGTGCCAGCACCCAGTGGAGGGGGGGAGTTGAAAAACTGTTTTTT.

This rearrangement joins TRBV4-1 to TRBJ1-4, with TRBD1 matching over 11 bases. Trimming removed 2 bases from V and 8 bases from J; junction bases left unmatched: 10. The CDR3 is 17 amino acids. Looked up from germline, CDR1 is MGHRA and CDR2 is YSYEKL. The CDR3 DNA reads TGCGCCAGCAGCCAACCGGGACAGGGGGGAGAAGGAGAAAAACTGTTTTTT. Protein: CASSQPGQGGEGEKLFF.

The genes are TRBV28 and TRBJ1-1; the D gene is possibly TRBD1 (5 bases). The germline V and J ends were trimmed by 0 bases and 6 bases, with 17 bases remaining between them. The CDR3 runs 16 residues. Germline CDR1 reads MDHEN; CDR2 reads SYDVKM. The CDR3 here is CASSLWVLTLGAEAFF. DNA of the CDR3: TGTGCCAGCAGTTTATGGGTTTTGACTTTAGGGGCTGAAGCTTTCTTT.

The V gene is TRBV27, the J gene TRBJ2-1, with D possibly being TRBD2 (6 bases). The CDR3 extends over 17 amino acids. V lost 5 bases and J lost 9, with 26 bases in between. Germline values: CDR1 MNHEY, CDR2 SMNVEV (reference sequence). CDR3 sequence (DNA): TGTGCCAGCAGTCCATCTATCGGGAGTTTAATCATGGGTGAGCAGTTCTTC. Residues: CASSPSIGSLIMGEQFF.

The chain couples TRBV4-3 to TRBJ1-4; D is possibly TRBD1 (5 bases). V lost 4 bases to trimming and J lost 8 bases, with 8 bases between them. The CDR3 has 12 residues. In germline, CDR1 is LGHNA, CDR2 YSLEER. CDR3 sequence: CASSPGREKLFF. In DNA, the CDR3 is TGCGCCAGCAGCCCGGGACGGGAAAAACTGTTTTTT.

The rearrangement joins TRBV5-4 to TRBJ1-1; 7 bases map to TRBD1. This CDR3 is built from 14 residues. V lost 4 bases to trimming and J lost 1 base; unmatched junction nucleotides: 4. From germline, CDR1 is SGHNT and CDR2 YYREEE (reference sequence). CDR3 protein: CASSRGQANTEAFF. CDR3 coding DNA: TGTGCCAGCAGCCGCGGACAGGCGAACACTGAAGCTTTCTTT.

This clone was recorded once. This chain joins TRBV5-1 and TRBJ2-1; 7 positions agree with TRBD1. The CDR3 has 15 amino acids. In germline, CDR1 is SGHRS, CDR2 YFSETQ. The V and J ends lost 4 bases and 2 bases, in that order; junction bases with no gene match: 6. Here the CDR3 DNA reads TGCGCCAGCAGCCCGGACGGGACAGCCTACAATGAGCAGTTCTTC. Translating gives CASSPDGTAYNEQFF.

The chain combines TRBV29-1 with TRBJ2-5; a weak D match, TRBD1 (6 bases). In germline, CDR1 is SQVTM, CDR2 ANQGSEA. Trimming removed 3 bases at V and 0 bases at J, with 14 bases between. This CDR3 has 15 residues. CDR3 nucleotide sequence: TGCAGCGTTGAGGGGGCAGAGCAGTACCAAGAGACCCAGTACTTC. This codes for CSVEGAEQYQETQYF. Based on the CDR3 plus reference TRBV29-1 and TRBJ2-5, the full variable domain is SAVISQKPSRDICQRGTSLTIQCQVDSQVTMMFWYRQQPGQSLTLIATANQGSEATYESGFVIDKFPISRPNLTFSTLTVSNMSPEDSSIYLCSVEGAEQYQETQYFGPGTRLLVL.

The rearrangement uses TRBV5-1 and TRBJ2-3; D may be TRBD2 (6 bases). The CDR3 loop spans 15 amino acids. Between the trimmed V and J ends, which lost 1 base and 3 bases, there was a span of 12 bases. Germline CDR1 SGHRS, CDR2 YFSETQ. The CDR3 DNA reads TGCGCCAGCAGCTTGCTCGGGAGTGCGACAGATACGCAGTATTTT. Its protein product is CASSLLGSATDTQYF.

The rearrangement links TRBV2 to TRBJ1-1; D gene ambiguous. This CDR3 is 11 amino acids long. V was cut by 7 bases and J by 1 base, with 4 bases left in between. CDR1 and CDR2 from the germline V gene are SNHLY and FYNNEI. CDR3 in DNA: TGTGCCAGCATGCAGAACACTGAAGCTTTCTTT. Its translation is CASMQNTEAFF.

V and J are TRBV7-3 and TRBJ2-3; 7 nucleotides line up with TRBD2. Per germline, CDR1 SGHTA and CDR2 FQGTGA. The CDR3 sequence is 15 residues long. Trimming at V came to 6 bases and at J to 0 bases, leaving 6 bases not matched to a gene. The CDR3 region has the DNA TGTGCCAGCAGTGAAAATAGCGGGAGCACAGATACGCAGTATTTT. The encoded protein is CASSENSGSTDTQYF.

The gene calls are TRBV7-8 and TRBJ1-5, with D perhaps TRBD1 (5 bases). The CDR3 runs 13 residues. V was cut by 8 bases and J by 9 bases, with 17 bases left in between. Germline V gives CDR1 SGHVS, CDR2 FQNEAQ. In nucleotides, the CDR3 is TGTGCCAGCCAACGGACAAGCTTGACGCCCCAGCATTTT. Its protein product is CASQRTSLTPQHF.

V gene TRBV11-1 combines with J gene TRBJ1-5; D remains unclear. The V gene's germline CDR1 is SGHAT and CDR2 FQDESV (reference sequence). The V end was cut by 4 bases, the J end by 2 bases, with 12 bases between. There are 15 residues in the CDR3. CDR3 nucleotide sequence: TGTGCCAGCAGCTCCCGTTCTCGGGGCAATCAGCCCCAGCATTTT. Protein product: CASSSRSRGNQPQHF.

The gene calls are TRBV7-6 and TRBJ2-2, with 8 bases aligning to TRBD2. The CDR3 is 14 amino acids. J lost 8 bases, V lost 1 base, and 3 bases had no gene match. The germline CDR1 and CDR2 sequences are SGHVS and FNYEAQ. The CDR3 is CASSLEAGAGELFF. The CDR3 nucleotides are TGTGCCAGCAGCTTAGAAGCGGGAGCGGGGGAGCTGTTTTTT.

This clone was counted a few times. The V and J genes are TRBV6-5 and TRBJ2-1; tentative D call: TRBD2 (5 bases). Germline CDR1 is MNHEY and CDR2 is SVGAGI. Trimming removed 0 bases from V and 7 bases from J, with 13 bases in between. CDR3 length: 15 residues. The DNA of the CDR3 is TGTGCCAGCAGTTACTCGACGGACTTAGAAAATGAGCAGTTCTTC. This encodes CASSYSTDLENEQFF.

This clone showed up just a few times. The V gene is TRBV7-2, the J gene TRBJ2-7, with unresolved D. Germline CDR1 and CDR2: SGHTA and FQGNSA. Trimming cost V 2 bases and J 3 bases, with 5 bases left between them. The CDR3 is 12 residues long. CDR3 DNA sequence: TGTGCCAGCAGCTTAAATGTCTACGAGCAGTACTTC. Its translation: CASSLNVYEQYF.

The chain carries TRBV9 and TRBJ2-1; 8 bases map to TRBD2. The trim removed 0 bases at V and 2 bases at J, leaving 4 bases unmatched. Germline CDR1 reads SGDLS; CDR2 reads YYNGEE. CDR3 length: 16 amino acids. This chain's CDR3 is CASSVVLAGTYNEQFF. The CDR3 DNA sequence: TGTGCCAGCAGCGTAGTGCTAGCGGGCACCTACAATGAGCAGTTCTTC.

This chain links TRBV19 with TRBJ1-5, with TRBD1 matching over 8 bases. Per the germline V gene, CDR1 is LNHDA and CDR2 is SQIVND (reference sequence). V dropped 5 bases and J dropped 4; count of bases not matched to a gene: 7. The CDR3 covers 15 residues. CDR3 DNA sequence: TGTGCCAGTAGTGTGGGAGACAGGGGTAATCAGCCCCAGCATTTT. The encoded protein is CASSVGDRGNQPQHF.

This clone appeared a few times. This chain connects TRBV4-3 to TRBJ1-5; D not certain. Looked up from germline, CDR1 is LGHNA and CDR2 is YSLEER. This CDR3 spans 14 amino acids. The V end lost 0 bases, the J end lost 0 bases, and 3 bases lay between the germline ends. CDR3 nucleotide sequence: TGCGCCAGCAGCCAAGATCCTAGCAATCAGCCCCAGCATTTT. Translated: CASSQDPSNQPQHF.

This chain links TRBV4-2 with TRBJ2-1; tentative D call: TRBD1 (5 bases). V was pared by 4 bases and J by 4 bases, with 14 bases between. From germline, CDR1 is LGHNA and CDR2 YNFKEQ. The CDR3 consists of 15 residues. CDR3 sequence reads: CASSPEGQRYNEQFF. CDR3 bases: TGTGCCAGCAGCCCAGAAGGACAAAGATACAATGAGCAGTTCTTC.